This record covers a single T cell receptor (beta chain). This entry belongs to a study of blood T cell repertoires in COVID-19. The CDR3 loop spans 17 amino acids. With 3 bases clipped from V and 3 bases from J, the junction kept 9 bases outside the gene matches. Germline V CDR1 and CDR2: DFQATT, SNEGSKA (reference sequence). Using immunoSEQ multiplex PCR, the repertoire was profiled, and TCRdb retains in-frame clones only, with some absent. The top ten hold roughly 0.9% of the sample, which has a few hundred thousand clones, more than 85% seen once. Cohort allocation depended upon clinical history that participants reported.

This clonotype originated in a middle-aged woman who had been exposed to COVID-19. The sequencing sample was made of PBMCs or T cells enriched from blood (not recorded which). The chain is built from TRBV20-1 and TRBJ1-5; 12 nucleotides line up with TRBD1. The DNA of the CDR3 is TGCAGTGCTAGTCTCACCGGGACAGGGGGCTTCAATCAGCCCCAGCATTTT. It encodes CSASLTGTGGFNQPQHF.